This T cell receptor (beta chain) is drawn from a study of patients and donors after allogeneic stem cell transplantation. Each CDR3 protein gets one entry after TCRdb re-called the RT-PCR reads with MiXCR. The table includes about a million distinct CDR3 sequences, about a sixth detected once. This clonotype was counted only a few times. The sample comprised blood, either unsorted or a sorted T cell fraction (not recorded which). This TCR was recovered from a human donor who was either an allogeneic HSCT recipient or a stem cell or donor lymphocyte infusion donor (not recorded which). It is not recorded whose cells these are; they may come from a transplant donor.

CDR3 DNA sequence: TGCAGTGCTAGATTGGGGACAGGGGCTGTTGGGGAGCTGTTTTTT. Translated: CSARLGTGAVGELFF. The V and J genes are TRBV20-1 and TRBJ2-2; 10 bases align to TRBD1. The V and J ends lost 2 bases and 8 bases, in that order; junction bases with no gene match: 8. This CDR3 has 15 residues. Germline CDR1 is DFQATT and CDR2 is SNEGSKA (reference sequence).